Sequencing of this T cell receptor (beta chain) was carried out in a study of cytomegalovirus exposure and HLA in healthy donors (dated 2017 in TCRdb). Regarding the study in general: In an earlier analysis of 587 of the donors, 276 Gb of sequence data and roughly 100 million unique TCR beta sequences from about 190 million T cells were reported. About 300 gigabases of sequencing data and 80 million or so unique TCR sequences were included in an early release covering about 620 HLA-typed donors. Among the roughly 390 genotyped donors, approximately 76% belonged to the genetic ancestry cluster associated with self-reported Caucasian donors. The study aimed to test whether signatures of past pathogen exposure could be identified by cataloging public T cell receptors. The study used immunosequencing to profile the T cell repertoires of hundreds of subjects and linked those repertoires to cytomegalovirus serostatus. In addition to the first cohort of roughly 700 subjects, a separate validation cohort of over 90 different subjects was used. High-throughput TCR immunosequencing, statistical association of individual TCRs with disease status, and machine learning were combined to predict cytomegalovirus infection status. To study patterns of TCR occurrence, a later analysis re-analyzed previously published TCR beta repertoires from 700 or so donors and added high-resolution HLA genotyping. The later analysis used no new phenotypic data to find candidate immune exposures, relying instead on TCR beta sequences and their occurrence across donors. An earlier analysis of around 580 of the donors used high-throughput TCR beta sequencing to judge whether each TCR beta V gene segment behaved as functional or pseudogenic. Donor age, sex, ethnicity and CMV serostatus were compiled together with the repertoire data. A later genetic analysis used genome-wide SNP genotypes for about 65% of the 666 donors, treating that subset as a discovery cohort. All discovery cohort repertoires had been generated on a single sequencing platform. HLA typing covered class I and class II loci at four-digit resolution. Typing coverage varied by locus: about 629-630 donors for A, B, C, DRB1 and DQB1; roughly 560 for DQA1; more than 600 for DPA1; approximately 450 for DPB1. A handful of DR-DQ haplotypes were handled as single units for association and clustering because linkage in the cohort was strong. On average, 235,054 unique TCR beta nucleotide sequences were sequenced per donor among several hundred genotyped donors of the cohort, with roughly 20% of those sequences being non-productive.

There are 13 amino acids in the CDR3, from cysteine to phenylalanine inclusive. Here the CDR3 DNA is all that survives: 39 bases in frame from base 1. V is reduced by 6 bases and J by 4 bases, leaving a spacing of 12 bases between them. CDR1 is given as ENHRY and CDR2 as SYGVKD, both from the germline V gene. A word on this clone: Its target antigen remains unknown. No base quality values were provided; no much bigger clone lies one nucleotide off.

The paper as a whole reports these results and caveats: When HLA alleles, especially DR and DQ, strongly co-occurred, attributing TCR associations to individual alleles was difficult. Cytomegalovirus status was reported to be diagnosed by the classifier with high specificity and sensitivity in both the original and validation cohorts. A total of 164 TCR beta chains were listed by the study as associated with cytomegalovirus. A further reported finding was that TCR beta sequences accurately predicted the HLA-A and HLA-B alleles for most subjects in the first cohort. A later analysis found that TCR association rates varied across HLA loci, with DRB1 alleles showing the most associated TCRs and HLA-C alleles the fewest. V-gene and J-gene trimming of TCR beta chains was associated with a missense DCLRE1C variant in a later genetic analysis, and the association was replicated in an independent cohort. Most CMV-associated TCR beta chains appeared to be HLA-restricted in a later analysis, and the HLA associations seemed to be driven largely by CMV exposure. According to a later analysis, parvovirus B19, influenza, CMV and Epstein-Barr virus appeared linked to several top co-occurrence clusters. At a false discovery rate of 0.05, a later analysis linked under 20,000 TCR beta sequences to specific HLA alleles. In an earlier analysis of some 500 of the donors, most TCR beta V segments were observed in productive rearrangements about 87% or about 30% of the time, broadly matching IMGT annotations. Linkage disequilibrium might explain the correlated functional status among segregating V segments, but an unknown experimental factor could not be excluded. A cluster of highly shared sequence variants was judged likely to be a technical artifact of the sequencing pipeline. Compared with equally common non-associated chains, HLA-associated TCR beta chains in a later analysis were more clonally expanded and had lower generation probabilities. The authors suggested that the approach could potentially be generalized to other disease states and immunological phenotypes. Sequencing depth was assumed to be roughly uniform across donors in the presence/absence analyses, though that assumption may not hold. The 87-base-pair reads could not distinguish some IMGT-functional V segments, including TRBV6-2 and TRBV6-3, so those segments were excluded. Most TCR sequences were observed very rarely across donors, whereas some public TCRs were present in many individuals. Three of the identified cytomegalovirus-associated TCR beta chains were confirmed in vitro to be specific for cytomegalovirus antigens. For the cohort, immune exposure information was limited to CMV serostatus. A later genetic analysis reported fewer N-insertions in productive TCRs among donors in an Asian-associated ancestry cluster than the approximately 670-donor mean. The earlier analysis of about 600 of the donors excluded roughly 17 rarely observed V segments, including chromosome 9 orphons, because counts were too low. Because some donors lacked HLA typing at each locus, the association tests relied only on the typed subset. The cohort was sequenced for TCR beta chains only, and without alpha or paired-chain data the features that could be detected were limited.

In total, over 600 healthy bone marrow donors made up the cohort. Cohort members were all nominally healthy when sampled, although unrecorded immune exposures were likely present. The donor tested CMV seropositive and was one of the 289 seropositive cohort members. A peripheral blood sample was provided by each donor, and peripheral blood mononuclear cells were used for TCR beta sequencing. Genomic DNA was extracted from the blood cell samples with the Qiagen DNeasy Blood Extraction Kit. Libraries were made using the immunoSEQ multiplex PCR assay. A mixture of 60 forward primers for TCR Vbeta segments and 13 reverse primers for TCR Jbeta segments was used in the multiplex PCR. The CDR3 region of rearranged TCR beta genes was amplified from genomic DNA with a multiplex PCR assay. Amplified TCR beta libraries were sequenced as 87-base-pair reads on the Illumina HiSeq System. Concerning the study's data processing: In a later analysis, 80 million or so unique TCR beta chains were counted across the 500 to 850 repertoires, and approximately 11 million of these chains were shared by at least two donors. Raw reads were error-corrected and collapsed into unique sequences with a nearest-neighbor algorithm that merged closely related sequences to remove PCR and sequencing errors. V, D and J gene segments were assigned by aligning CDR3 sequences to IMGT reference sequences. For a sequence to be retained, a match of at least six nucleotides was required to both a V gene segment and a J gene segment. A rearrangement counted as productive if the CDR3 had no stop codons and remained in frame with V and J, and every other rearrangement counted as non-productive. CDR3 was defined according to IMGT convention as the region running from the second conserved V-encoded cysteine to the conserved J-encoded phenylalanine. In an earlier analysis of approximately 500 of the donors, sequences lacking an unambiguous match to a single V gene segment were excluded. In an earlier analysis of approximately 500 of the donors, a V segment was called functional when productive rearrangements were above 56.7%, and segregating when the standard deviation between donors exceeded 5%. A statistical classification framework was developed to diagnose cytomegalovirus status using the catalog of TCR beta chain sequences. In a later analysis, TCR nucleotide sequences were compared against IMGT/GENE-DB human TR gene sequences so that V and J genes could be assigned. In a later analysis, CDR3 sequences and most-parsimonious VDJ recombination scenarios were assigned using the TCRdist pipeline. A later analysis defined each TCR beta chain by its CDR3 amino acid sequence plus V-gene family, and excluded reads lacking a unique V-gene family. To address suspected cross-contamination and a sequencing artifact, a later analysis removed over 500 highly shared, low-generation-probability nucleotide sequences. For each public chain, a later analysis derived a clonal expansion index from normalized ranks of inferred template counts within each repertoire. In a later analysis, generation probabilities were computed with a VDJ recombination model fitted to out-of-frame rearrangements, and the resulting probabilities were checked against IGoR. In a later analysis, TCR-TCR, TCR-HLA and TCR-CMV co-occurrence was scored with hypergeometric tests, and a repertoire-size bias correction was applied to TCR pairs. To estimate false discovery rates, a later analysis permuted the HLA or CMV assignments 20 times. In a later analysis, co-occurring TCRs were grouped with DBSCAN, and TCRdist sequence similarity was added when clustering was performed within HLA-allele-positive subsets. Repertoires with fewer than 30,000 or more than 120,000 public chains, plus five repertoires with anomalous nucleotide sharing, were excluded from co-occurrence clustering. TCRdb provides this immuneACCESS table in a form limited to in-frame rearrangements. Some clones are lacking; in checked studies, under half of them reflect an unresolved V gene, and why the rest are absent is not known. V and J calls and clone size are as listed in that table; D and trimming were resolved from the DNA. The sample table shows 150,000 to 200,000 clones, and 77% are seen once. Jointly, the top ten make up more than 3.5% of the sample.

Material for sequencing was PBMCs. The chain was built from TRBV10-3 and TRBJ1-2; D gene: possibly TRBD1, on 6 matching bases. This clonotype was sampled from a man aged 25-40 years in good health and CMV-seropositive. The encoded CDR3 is CAIRAGQRYGYTF. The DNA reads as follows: TGTGCCATCAGAGCCGGACAGCGCTATGGCTACACCTTC.